This TCR beta chain was sequenced for a study of blood T cell repertoires in COVID-19. Study in general: COVID-19 samples collected from the United States, Italy and Spain covered acute and convalescent phases. Sample material is recorded as cDNA or gDNA derived from T cells, B-cell-depleted T cells, or PBMCs.

Enrolled during active infection, Seattle patients were then followed longitudinally. The V gene end was trimmed by 0 bases and the J gene end by 0 bases; junction bases not matched to a gene: 7. This CDR3 is built from 17 residues. The V gene's germline CDR1 is KGHSH and CDR2 LQKENI. In the original workflow: It was from reference gene primer amplification that nucleated cell counts were estimated. The table came from immunoSEQ multiplex PCR; TCRdb's copy has only in-frame clones and leaves some out. V, J and clone size reflect that table, while D and trimming were determined from the DNA. This table has hundreds of thousands of clones, approximately 91% appearing once.

V gene TRBV18 combines with J gene TRBJ1-1, with 7 bases aligning to TRBD1. The TCR was taken from a woman in her 70s with COVID-19, enrolled during active disease. Sequences were obtained from peripheral blood. The CDR3 here is CASSPPRGAILNTEAFF. The CDR3, as DNA: TGTGCCAGCTCACCACCCAGGGGGGCGATTCTGAACACTGAAGCTTTCTTT.